These T cell receptor beta chains were read from a single sample in a study of graft-versus-host responses after intestinal transplantation. These receptors' antigens are unknown. Repertoires were generated with immunoSEQ multiplex PCR, while TCRdb's copy carries only in-frame clones and drops some. The sample consists of about 130,000 clones, around nine tenths of them appearing once. The material sequenced was unstimulated CD4+ T cells sorted from spleen or lymph node cells, taken before intestinal transplant. Receptors originate from a human donor who received an intestinal transplant. Each CDR3 is given with its conserved first and last residue. Fields, in order: J gene, D gene, V gene, clone size, CDR3 DNA, CDR3 protein. A D gene is named only where the DNA matches it firmly. Size is stated for part of the rows, as once, few or many counts, or as a class when the clone is expanded.

J gene: TRBJ1-5; D gene: .; V gene: TRBV5-6; clone size: once; CDR3 DNA: TGTGCCAGCAGCGTTAAGGTCGGGAATCAGCCCCAGCATTTT; CDR3 protein: CASSVKVGNQPQHF
J gene: TRBJ1-1; D gene: .; V gene: TRBV30; clone size: .; CDR3 DNA: TGTGCCTGGAGAACAGGCGGGCTTTTTAGTACTGAAGCTTTCTTT; CDR3 protein: CAWRTGGLFSTEAFF
J gene: TRBJ1-1; D gene: TRBD1; V gene: TRBV6-5; clone size: .; CDR3 DNA: TGTGCCACCCTTCCAGGGGGGCGGGTCACTGAAGCTTTCTTT; CDR3 protein: CATLPGGRVTEAFF
J gene: TRBJ2-3; D gene: TRBD2; V gene: TRBV27; clone size: .; CDR3 DNA: TGTGCCAGCAGTTCCCCTTTAGCGGGGTACACAGATACGCAGTATTTT; CDR3 protein: CASSSPLAGYTDTQYF
J gene: TRBJ1-2; D gene: .; V gene: TRBV7-3; clone size: .; CDR3 DNA: TGTGCCAGCAGCTTGGGGGGCGACTATGGCTACACCTTC; CDR3 protein: CASSLGGDYGYTF
J gene: TRBJ2-7; D gene: TRBD2; V gene: TRBV9; clone size: .; CDR3 DNA: TGTGCCAGCAGCGGACTAGCGGGAGGGTGGGACGAGCAGTACTTC; CDR3 protein: CASSGLAGGWDEQYF
J gene: TRBJ1-5; D gene: .; V gene: TRBV11-2; clone size: .; CDR3 DNA: TGTGCCAGCAGCCTGTTGGGGGGCTCAGGCAATCAGCCCCAGCATTTT; CDR3 protein: CASSLLGGSGNQPQHF
J gene: TRBJ1-5; D gene: TRBD1; V gene: TRBV5-5; clone size: .; CDR3 DNA: TGTGCCAGCAGCTGGGGACAGGGTAGCAATCAGCCCCAGCATTTT; CDR3 protein: CASSWGQGSNQPQHF
J gene: TRBJ2-7; D gene: .; V gene: TRBV7-6; clone size: .; CDR3 DNA: TGTGCCAGCAGCCCGAAAACTGGGGGTTCCTACGAGCAGTACTTC; CDR3 protein: CASSPKTGGSYEQYF
J gene: TRBJ2-1; D gene: TRBD2; V gene: TRBV30; clone size: .; CDR3 DNA: TGTGCCCACGCTAGGTTTCGGGGGGATGAGCAGTTCTTC; CDR3 protein: CAHARFRGDEQFF
J gene: TRBJ2-1; D gene: .; V gene: TRBV9; clone size: once; CDR3 DNA: TGTGCCAGCAGCGTAGATGGCAGGAGTACCTACAATGAGCAGTTCTTC; CDR3 protein: CASSVDGRSTYNEQFF
J gene: TRBJ2-1; D gene: TRBD1; V gene: TRBV19; clone size: .; CDR3 DNA: TGTGCCAGTGTCTCCGGGACAGGGGTCTTCAATGAGCAGTTCTTC; CDR3 protein: CASVSGTGVFNEQFF
J gene: TRBJ2-6; D gene: .; V gene: TRBV9; clone size: .; CDR3 DNA: TGTGCCAGCAGCGCTTATAGGTTTCCCTCTGGGGCCAACGTCCTGACTTTC; CDR3 protein: CASSAYRFPSGANVLTF
J gene: TRBJ1-2; D gene: .; V gene: TRBV2; clone size: once; CDR3 DNA: TGTGCCAGCATCGCGGACAGAGACTATAACTATGGCTACACCTTC; CDR3 protein: CASIADRDYNYGYTF
J gene: TRBJ2-1; D gene: .; V gene: TRBV6-1; clone size: .; CDR3 DNA: TGTGCCAGCAGCCCAGGGGGGCCCCGGGTGTTCTTC; CDR3 protein: CASSPGGPRVFF
J gene: TRBJ2-3; D gene: TRBD2; V gene: TRBV7-6; clone size: .; CDR3 DNA: TGTGCCAGCAGCTTAGATGTTAGCGGGGTCACAGATACGCAGTATTTT; CDR3 protein: CASSLDVSGVTDTQYF
J gene: TRBJ1-5; D gene: .; V gene: TRBV5-6; clone size: once; CDR3 DNA: TGTGCCAGCAGCTCGAACCCCTACAGGGGCAATCAGCCCCAGCATTTT; CDR3 protein: CASSSNPYRGNQPQHF
J gene: TRBJ2-2; D gene: TRBD1; V gene: TRBV7-3; clone size: .; CDR3 DNA: TGTGCCAGCAGCATCACGAGGGGGCGCAACACCGGGGAGCTGTTTTTT; CDR3 protein: CASSITRGRNTGELFF
J gene: TRBJ2-7; D gene: .; V gene: TRBV10-3; clone size: .; CDR3 DNA: TGTGCCATCACCCCGTCTACGGAGGGGTTTTACGAGCAGTACTTC; CDR3 protein: CAITPSTEGFYEQYF
J gene: TRBJ2-7; D gene: .; V gene: TRBV7-8; clone size: .; CDR3 DNA: TGTGCCAGCAGCTTAGGCCTTTCCTCCTACGAGCAGTACTTC; CDR3 protein: CASSLGLSSYEQYF
J gene: TRBJ2-7; D gene: .; V gene: TRBV7-6; clone size: .; CDR3 DNA: TGTGCCAGCAGCCAGGGCGGGACAGCCCTTTACGAGCAGTACTTC; CDR3 protein: CASSQGGTALYEQYF
J gene: TRBJ1-2; D gene: TRBD1; V gene: TRBV6-1; clone size: .; CDR3 DNA: TGTGCCAGCAGTGAGCTAGGGACAGGGTATTGGTATGGCTACACCTTC; CDR3 protein: CASSELGTGYWYGYTF
J gene: TRBJ2-1; D gene: TRBD2; V gene: TRBV6-1; clone size: .; CDR3 DNA: TGTGCCAGCAGTGCCGTCAGGACTAGTTCCTACAATGAGCAGTTCTTC; CDR3 protein: CASSAVRTSSYNEQFF
J gene: TRBJ2-1; D gene: TRBD2; V gene: TRBV27; clone size: .; CDR3 DNA: TGTGCCAGCAGTCGTCCGGGACTAGCGGGAGTGAATGAGCAGTTCTTC; CDR3 protein: CASSRPGLAGVNEQFF
J gene: TRBJ1-2; D gene: .; V gene: TRBV5-1; clone size: .; CDR3 DNA: TGCGCCAGCAGCTTGGTGTCGTCTAACTATGGCTACACCTTC; CDR3 protein: CASSLVSSNYGYTF
J gene: TRBJ1-5; D gene: TRBD1; V gene: TRBV5-1; clone size: .; CDR3 DNA: TGCGCCAGCAGCCCGGGGACAGGGGATTGGCAGCCCCAGCATTTT; CDR3 protein: CASSPGTGDWQPQHF
J gene: TRBJ1-2; D gene: .; V gene: TRBV30; clone size: .; CDR3 DNA: TGTGCCTGGAGTGTATCACACCAAACCTTCTACACCTTC; CDR3 protein: CAWSVSHQTFYTF
J gene: TRBJ2-5; D gene: .; V gene: TRBV7-3; clone size: .; CDR3 DNA: TGTGCCAGCAGCTTAGACCCCCCTGGTGGGACCCAGTACTTC; CDR3 protein: CASSLDPPGGTQYF
J gene: TRBJ1-4; D gene: TRBD1; V gene: TRBV5-1; clone size: .; CDR3 DNA: TGCGCCAGCAGTCCAACGGACAGGTTGGGTAATGAAAAACTGTTTTTT; CDR3 protein: CASSPTDRLGNEKLFF
J gene: TRBJ2-3; D gene: .; V gene: TRBV19; clone size: .; CDR3 DNA: TGTGCCAGTAGTACGGGACCTTATAGAGGGACCACCGGCGATACGCAGTATTTT; CDR3 protein: CASSTGPYRGTTGDTQYF
J gene: TRBJ2-1; D gene: TRBD2; V gene: TRBV4-2; clone size: .; CDR3 DNA: TGTGCCAGCAGCCAACCAACCGGGACTAGCGCCTACAATGAGCAGTTCTTC; CDR3 protein: CASSQPTGTSAYNEQFF
J gene: TRBJ2-5; D gene: .; V gene: TRBV7-3; clone size: .; CDR3 DNA: TGTGCCAGCAGTCTACCGGGACTTCAAGAGACCCAGTACTTC; CDR3 protein: CASSLPGLQETQYF
J gene: TRBJ1-4; D gene: .; V gene: TRBV4-3; clone size: .; CDR3 DNA: TGCGCCAGCAGCCAGTTCGCCAGGGGAGGTGAAAAACTGTTTTTT; CDR3 protein: CASSQFARGGEKLFF
J gene: TRBJ2-1; D gene: TRBD2; V gene: TRBV7-3; clone size: once; CDR3 DNA: TGTGCCAGCAGCTTCTTAGCGGGAGCTTACAATGAGCAGTTCTTC; CDR3 protein: CASSFLAGAYNEQFF
J gene: TRBJ2-3; D gene: .; V gene: TRBV10-3; clone size: .; CDR3 DNA: TGTGCCATCAGTGAGCCGCCCCAAGATACGCAGTATTTT; CDR3 protein: CAISEPPQDTQYF
J gene: TRBJ1-1; D gene: TRBD1; V gene: TRBV18; clone size: once; CDR3 DNA: TGTGCCAGCTCACCCCCGGGACAGGGGGCGAACACTGAAGCTTTCTTT; CDR3 protein: CASSPPGQGANTEAFF
J gene: TRBJ1-4; D gene: .; V gene: TRBV7-2; clone size: .; CDR3 DNA: TGTGCCAGCAGCTCAAGATACAGAGATGAAAAACTGTTTTTT; CDR3 protein: CASSSRYRDEKLFF
J gene: TRBJ1-1; D gene: TRBD1; V gene: TRBV27; clone size: .; CDR3 DNA: TGTGCCAGCAGTAACTACAGGGGGAACACTGAAGCTTTCTTT; CDR3 protein: CASSNYRGNTEAFF
J gene: TRBJ2-1; D gene: TRBD2; V gene: TRBV28; clone size: .; CDR3 DNA: TGTGCCAGCAGTTTAGGGACTAGCGGGAGTAAGTTCTTC; CDR3 protein: CASSLGTSGSKFF
J gene: TRBJ2-7; D gene: TRBD2; V gene: TRBV7-9; clone size: .; CDR3 DNA: TGTGCCAGCAGCGCTCCCGGACTAGCGGGGGGGTCCTACGAGCAGTACTTC; CDR3 protein: CASSAPGLAGGSYEQYF
J gene: TRBJ2-4; D gene: TRBD1; V gene: TRBV28; clone size: .; CDR3 DNA: TGTGCCAGCATGGACGACAGGGCCAACATTCAGTACTTC; CDR3 protein: CASMDDRANIQYF
J gene: TRBJ1-1; D gene: TRBD1; V gene: TRBV6-5; clone size: .; CDR3 DNA: TGTGCCAGCAGAGGACAGGGGGACACTGAAGCTTTCTTT; CDR3 protein: CASRGQGDTEAFF
J gene: TRBJ2-7; D gene: TRBD1; V gene: TRBV4-2; clone size: .; CDR3 DNA: TGTGCCAGCAGCCAAGGGACCGGGACAGGGGGCAGGGAGCAGTACTTC; CDR3 protein: CASSQGTGTGGREQYF
J gene: TRBJ2-7; D gene: TRBD2; V gene: TRBV5-4; clone size: .; CDR3 DNA: TGTGCCAGCAGCTACCGGACTAGCGGGGGCTACGAGCAGTACTTC; CDR3 protein: CASSYRTSGGYEQYF
J gene: TRBJ2-1; D gene: .; V gene: TRBV2; clone size: .; CDR3 DNA: TGTGCCAGTAGCTTAAGGCAGGGCGGCTACAATGAGCAGTTCTTC; CDR3 protein: CASSLRQGGYNEQFF
J gene: TRBJ1-2; D gene: .; V gene: TRBV6-1; clone size: .; CDR3 DNA: TGTGCCAGCAGTGAAGCACCGGGGGCAGGAAGCTACACCTTC; CDR3 protein: CASSEAPGAGSYTF
J gene: TRBJ2-7; D gene: TRBD2; V gene: TRBV6-1; clone size: .; CDR3 DNA: TGTGCCAGCAGTGAATCTGGGACTAGCGGGCTGGGGGAGCAGTACTTC; CDR3 protein: CASSESGTSGLGEQYF
J gene: TRBJ1-1; D gene: .; V gene: TRBV6-5; clone size: once; CDR3 DNA: TGTGCCAGCAGTTACTCGATTACAGGGCTGAACACTGAAGCTTTCTTT; CDR3 protein: CASSYSITGLNTEAFF
J gene: TRBJ1-1; D gene: .; V gene: TRBV30; clone size: .; CDR3 DNA: TGTGCCTGGAGTGTGATCGGGAACACTGAAGCTTTCTTT; CDR3 protein: CAWSVIGNTEAFF
J gene: TRBJ2-3; D gene: .; V gene: TRBV5-4; clone size: .; CDR3 DNA: TGTGCCAGCACAAGTTTGAGCCGGGGCCAAACCCACGGTAGCACAGATACGCAGTATTTT; CDR3 protein: CASTSLSRGQTHGSTDTQYF
J gene: TRBJ2-5; D gene: TRBD2; V gene: TRBV2; clone size: .; CDR3 DNA: TGTGCCAGCAGTCCGACTAGCGGGAGGGCCGAGACCCAGTACTTC; CDR3 protein: CASSPTSGRAETQYF
J gene: TRBJ2-7; D gene: .; V gene: TRBV28; clone size: .; CDR3 DNA: TGTGCCAGCAGTTTTGTGGGCAACGAGCAGTACTTC; CDR3 protein: CASSFVGNEQYF
J gene: TRBJ2-3; D gene: .; V gene: TRBV28; clone size: .; CDR3 DNA: TGTGCCAGCAGTTTGTTACGGGGGGATACGCAGTATTTT; CDR3 protein: CASSLLRGDTQYF
J gene: TRBJ1-2; D gene: TRBD1; V gene: TRBV5-1; clone size: .; CDR3 DNA: TGCGCCAGCAGCTTGCGAACAGGGGGCAACTATGGCTACACCTTC; CDR3 protein: CASSLRTGGNYGYTF
J gene: TRBJ2-1; D gene: .; V gene: TRBV30; clone size: .; CDR3 DNA: TGTGCCTGGATCGCTAGCTACAATGAGCAGTTCTTC; CDR3 protein: CAWIASYNEQFF
J gene: TRBJ2-3; D gene: .; V gene: TRBV28; clone size: .; CDR3 DNA: TGTGCCAGCAGCCGAGGACTTTCTTACACAGATACGCAGTATTTT; CDR3 protein: CASSRGLSYTDTQYF
J gene: TRBJ2-6; D gene: .; V gene: TRBV6-1; clone size: .; CDR3 DNA: TGTGCCAGCAGTGCCCGATCCAACAGGAACTTAGGGGCCAACGTCCTGACTTTC; CDR3 protein: CASSARSNRNLGANVLTF
J gene: TRBJ1-6; D gene: .; V gene: TRBV7-9; clone size: .; CDR3 DNA: TGTGCCAGCAGTCTAGACGCCAGGGGAAGGAATTCACCCCTCCACTTT; CDR3 protein: CASSLDARGRNSPLHF
J gene: TRBJ2-3; D gene: TRBD2; V gene: TRBV4-2; clone size: .; CDR3 DNA: TGTGCCAGCAGCCAAGTTCAAGCGGGAGGGCAGTCAGGAGATACGCAGTATTTT; CDR3 protein: CASSQVQAGGQSGDTQYF
J gene: TRBJ2-3; D gene: .; V gene: TRBV6-1; clone size: .; CDR3 DNA: TGTGCCAGCAGTGGAAACTCGCCAAACACAGATACGCAGTATTTT; CDR3 protein: CASSGNSPNTDTQYF